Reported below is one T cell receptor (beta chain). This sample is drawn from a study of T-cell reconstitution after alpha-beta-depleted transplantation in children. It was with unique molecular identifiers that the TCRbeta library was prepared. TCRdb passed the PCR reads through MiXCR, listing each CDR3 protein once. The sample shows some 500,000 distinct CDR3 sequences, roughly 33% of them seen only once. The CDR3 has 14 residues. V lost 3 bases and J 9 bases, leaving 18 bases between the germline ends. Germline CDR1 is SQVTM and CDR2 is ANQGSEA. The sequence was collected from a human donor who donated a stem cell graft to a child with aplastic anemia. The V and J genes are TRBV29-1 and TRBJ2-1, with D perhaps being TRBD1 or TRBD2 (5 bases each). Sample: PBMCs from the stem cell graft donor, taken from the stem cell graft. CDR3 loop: CSVDSAGQGGEQFF. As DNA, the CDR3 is TGCAGCGTTGATTCCGCGGGTCAGGGTGGTGAGCAGTTCTTC.